This TCR beta chain was found in a study of blood T cell repertoires in COVID-19. The Seattle patients joined while their infection was active and were tracked longitudinally afterward. TCRdb's table, derived via immunoSEQ multiplex PCR, lists solely in-frame clones and lacks some. The sample includes roughly 230,000 clones, roughly 90% of them seen just once. V was clipped by 0 bases and J by 5 bases, with 14 bases between them. This CDR3 is 16 amino acids long. CDR1 is MNHEY, CDR2 SVGAGI, per germline. The specimen sequenced was peripheral blood. This receptor was taken from a woman in her fifties or sixties with COVID-19, enrolled during active disease. The chain recombines TRBV6-5 with TRBJ2-1, with D tentatively TRBD1 (6 bases). The CDR3 DNA follows: TGTGCCAGCAGTTACTCGACAGGACGAATTCACAATGAGCAGTTCTTC. Translation: CASSYSTGRIHNEQFF.